The 20 T cell receptor beta chains reported below all come from one sample, sequenced in a study of T cell changes during pregnancy in multiple sclerosis. Libraries were prepared by immunoSEQ multiplex PCR; TCRdb keeps only in-frame clonotypes and omits some of them. The repertoire holds about 50,000 clones, roughly 91% seen once, with 0.61% in the top ten. Sequencing was performed on CD4+ T cells from peripheral blood mononuclear cells, taken after pregnancy. The receptor source for this set is a female donor in good health, enrolled as a control in a pregnancy study.

Only a few counts were recorded for this clone. V and J are TRBV6-1 and TRBJ1-3; tentative D call: TRBD1 (5 bases). This CDR3 contains 14 residues. Germline assignment: CDR1 MNHNS and CDR2 SASEGT. Trimming took 5 bases from V and 7 from J, leaving 15 bases between them. The CDR3 protein is CASSRQGPWNTIYF. CDR3 bases: TGTGCCAGCAGTAGGCAGGGCCCGTGGAACACCATATATTTT.

The genes are TRBV18 and TRBJ1-3, with D tentatively TRBD1 (6 bases). The CDR3 contains 17 residues. Germline V gene lookup returns CDR1 KGHSH and CDR2 LQKENI. V lost 1 base to trimming and J lost 4 bases, with 17 bases between them. The CDR3 protein is CASSPQTGTLSGNTIYF. The CDR3 DNA reads as TGTGCCAGCTCACCACAAACAGGGACCCTTTCGGGAAACACCATATATTTT.

The chain couples TRBV7-9 to TRBJ2-1, with 13 positions matching TRBD2. The CDR3 extends over 16 amino acids. Germline lookup yields CDR1 SEHNR and CDR2 FQNEAQ (reference sequence). The J segment lost 5 bases and the V segment lost 5 bases, leaving 6 bases of the junction unmatched. The DNA of the CDR3 is TGTGCCAGCAGCCACCGTGGACTAGCGGGGGACAATGAGCAGTTCTTC. As protein: CASSHRGLAGDNEQFF.

V usage is TRBV5-1 and J usage is TRBJ2-5, with D perhaps matching TRBD1 (6 bases). Trimming removed 5 bases from V and 3 bases from J, with 11 bases in between. CDR3 length: 13 amino acids. Per the germline V gene, CDR1 is SGHRS and CDR2 is YFSETQ. CDR3 region: CASSTPGEETQYF. CDR3 coding DNA: TGCGCCAGCAGTACCCCAGGGGAAGAGACCCAGTACTTC.

The V call is TRBV10-2, the J call TRBJ1-3; D is unresolved. This CDR3 has 17 residues. Trimming took off 5 bases at V and 0 bases at J, with 17 bases between the two ends. Per germline, CDR1 WSHSY and CDR2 SAAADI. The CDR3: CASSPTDGEISGNTIYF. CDR3 bases: TGCGCCAGCAGTCCGACGGATGGAGAAATCTCTGGAAACACCATATATTTT.

This clone was recorded once. V gene TRBV19 combines with J gene TRBJ1-5; 8 positions agree with TRBD1. Germline CDR1 reads LNHDA; CDR2 reads SQIVND (reference sequence). This CDR3 is 16 amino acids long. After removal of 5 bases from V and 1 base from J, the junction contained 7 bases not matched to a gene. The DNA of the CDR3 is TGTGCCAGTAGTGGGCGACGACAGGGGAGCAATCAGCCCCAGCATTTT. The encoded protein is CASSGRRQGSNQPQHF.

The CDR3 sequence: CASSLSVAKNIQYF. CDR3 DNA sequence: TGTGCCAGCAGTTTATCCGTAGCCAAAAACATTCAGTACTTC. V is TRBV28 and J is TRBJ2-4; D gene ambiguous. The CDR3 has 14 residues. V lost 1 base and J lost 0, with 4 bases in between. The germline V gene encodes CDR1 MDHEN and CDR2 SYDVKM. Drawing the rest from reference TRBV28 and TRBJ2-4, the complete variable domain is DVKVTQSSRYLVKRTGEKVFLECVQDMDHENMFWYRQDPGLGLRLIYFSYDVKMKEKGDIPEGYSVSREKKERFSLILESASTNQTSMYLCASSLSVAKNIQYFGAGTRLSVL.

The CDR3 reads CALQVNEQFF. The CDR3 DNA reads TGTGCCCTCCAGGTGAATGAGCAGTTCTTC. J is TRBJ2-1 and V is TRBV30; no clear D gene. This CDR3 is 10 amino acids long. Germline V gene sequence: CDR1 GTSNPN, CDR2 SVGIG (reference sequence). V lost 8 bases and J 7 bases, leaving 9 bases between the germline ends. Drawing the rest from reference TRBV30 and TRBJ2-1, the complete variable domain is SQTIHQWPATLVQPVGSPLSLECTVEGTSNPNLYWYRQAAGRGLQLLFYSVGIGQISSEVPQNLSASRPQDRQFILSSKKLLLSDSGFYLCALQVNEQFFGPGTRLTVL.

The genes are TRBV9 and TRBJ2-4; 10 nucleotides align to TRBD2. The CDR3 consists of 14 residues. Germline-derived CDR1 and CDR2 are SGDLS and YYNGEE. The V segment lost 3 bases and the J segment 7 bases; nucleotides outside the gene matches: 4. CDR3 in amino acids: CASSAPGLANIQYF. The CDR3 DNA reads TGTGCCAGCAGCGCACCGGGACTAGCGAACATTCAGTACTTC.

The chain recombines TRBV6-1 with TRBJ1-1; maybe TRBD1 (5 bases). Germline V gene data show CDR1 as MNHNS and CDR2 as SASEGT. This CDR3 spans 13 amino acids. The V end lost 6 bases, the J end lost 0 bases, and 8 bases lay between the germline ends. CDR3 bases: TGTGCCAGCAGGAAGGGGCTGAACACTGAAGCTTTCTTT. Amino acids: CASRKGLNTEAFF.

The J gene is TRBJ1-2, the V gene TRBV27; TRBD1 aligns across 12 bases. The V segment lost 6 bases and the J segment 6 bases; nucleotides outside the gene matches: 8. This CDR3 region has 15 residues. Germline V lookup: CDR1 MNHEY, CDR2 SMNVEV (reference sequence). The CDR3 region is CASRTRDRGLNGYTF. The CDR3 DNA reads as TGTGCCAGCAGAACCAGGGACAGGGGGCTTAATGGCTACACCTTC.

The chain couples TRBV18 to TRBJ2-7; perhaps TRBD1 as D (6 bases). CDR1 and CDR2 from the germline V gene are KGHSH and LQKENI. V lost 5 bases and J lost 2, with 13 bases in between. The CDR3 extends over 14 amino acids. CDR3 bases: TGTGCCAGCTCAAAGGACAGTCGTCCCTACGAGCAGTACTTC. Its protein is CASSKDSRPYEQYF.

V and J are TRBV28 and TRBJ2-3; TRBD2 might be the D (6 bases). CDR3 size: 14 residues. Germline-derived CDR1 and CDR2 are MDHEN and SYDVKM. Trimming removed 3 bases from V and 2 bases from J, with 9 bases in between. CDR3 sequence: CASSLGGTTDTQYF. The CDR3 DNA follows: TGTGCCAGCAGTTTGGGCGGGACCACAGATACGCAGTATTTT.

The chain links TRBV5-1 to TRBJ2-3, with 10 positions matching TRBD2. The germline CDR1 and CDR2 sequences are SGHRS and YFSETQ. The trim removed 0 bases at V and 4 bases at J, leaving 11 bases unmatched. The CDR3 length is 18 residues. CDR3 nucleotides: TGCGCCAGCAGCTTGGCCTTGTCTAGCGGGAGTATTGCAGATACGCAGTATTTT. The encoded protein is CASSLALSSGSIADTQYF.

The rearrangement uses TRBV28 and TRBJ1-5, with D perhaps matching TRBD1 (5 bases). CDR1 and CDR2 from the germline V gene are MDHEN and SYDVKM. There are 13 residues in the CDR3. V gave up 6 bases and J gave up 4 bases, with 10 bases separating them. The CDR3: CASRSTENQPQHF. The CDR3, as DNA: TGTGCCAGCAGATCGACAGAAAATCAGCCCCAGCATTTT.

In this sample, this clone turned up a few times. The J gene is TRBJ2-5, the V gene TRBV20-1, with 7 bases lining up with TRBD2. Germline lookup yields CDR1 DFQATT and CDR2 SNEGSKA (reference sequence). The CDR3 has 11 amino acids. This CDR3 is CSQAGLETQYF. The CDR3, as DNA: TGCAGCCAAGCGGGATTAGAGACCCAGTACTTC.

V is TRBV10-2 and J is TRBJ2-5; possible D gene TRBD2, 6 bases. V shed 6 bases and J shed 3 bases, with 14 bases lying between them. CDR3 length: 14 amino acids. The germline gives CDR1 WSHSY, CDR2 SAAADI. CDR3 amino acids: CASSSTTREETQYF. As DNA, the CDR3 is TGCGCCAGCAGCTCCACGACTAGGGAAGAGACCCAGTACTTC.

This chain uses TRBV20-1 with TRBJ2-3; no clear D. The CDR3 sequence is 10 residues long. V lost 7 bases and J lost 0, with 2 bases in between. Germline V CDR1 and CDR2: DFQATT, SNEGSKA (reference sequence). The CDR3 DNA follows: TGCAGTGTAAGCACAGATACGCAGTATTTT. Amino acid sequence: CSVSTDTQYF.

The chain recombines TRBV19 with TRBJ2-1; the D gene is possibly TRBD1 (6 bases). Germline V CDR1 and CDR2: LNHDA, SQIVND (reference sequence). The CDR3 covers 15 residues. Trimming took 9 bases from V and 2 from J, leaving 17 bases between them. Here the CDR3 DNA reads TGTGCCAGCACCCGGAAGGACAGTCCCTACAATGAGCAGTTCTTC. Protein sequence: CASTRKDSPYNEQFF. Using reference TRBV19 and TRBJ2-1 for the parts outside the CDR3, the full variable domain is DGGITQSPKYLFRKEGQNVTLSCEQNLNHDAMYWYRQDPGQGLRLIYYSQIVNDFQKGDIAEGYSVSREKKESFPLTVTSAQKNPTAFYLCASTRKDSPYNEQFFGPGTRLTVL.

V and J are TRBV7-8 and TRBJ2-7, with 7 bases that match TRBD1. V lost 5 bases and J lost 5; bases outside the gene matches: 3. Looked up from germline, CDR1 is SGHVS and CDR2 is FQNEAQ. This CDR3 has 12 amino acids. In DNA, the CDR3 is TGTGCCAGCAGCCTAGGGACAGACGAGCAGTACTTC. As protein: CASSLGTDEQYF. The full variable domain, completed using reference TRBV7-8 and TRBJ2-7, is GAGVSQSPRYKVAKRGQDVALRCDPISGHVSLFWYQQALGQGPEFLTYFQNEAQLDKSGLPSDRFFAERPEGSVSTLKIQRTQQEDSAVYLCASSLGTDEQYFGPGTRLTVT.